This paragraph reports one TCR beta chain. Trimming took off 2 bases at V and 7 bases at J, with 14 bases between the two ends. This CDR3 comprises 15 residues. The germline CDR1 and CDR2 sequences are MNHNS and SASEGT. The table came from immunoSEQ multiplex PCR; TCRdb's copy has only in-frame clones and leaves some out. The sample records over 300,000 clones, around nine tenths being singletons. This entry comes from a study of blood T cell repertoires in COVID-19. All enrollees were roughly 18 to 100 years old and from about 25 US areas. The chain is built from TRBV6-1 and TRBJ1-4, with TRBD1 as a possible D gene (5 bases). Sequenced input: PBMCs or T cells enriched from blood (not recorded which). The receptor was isolated from a woman under 40 who had recovered from COVID-19. The CDR3 loop reads CASSERAGIGEKLFF. The CDR3 DNA reads TGTGCCAGCAGTGAACGGGCAGGGATAGGTGAAAAACTGTTTTTT.